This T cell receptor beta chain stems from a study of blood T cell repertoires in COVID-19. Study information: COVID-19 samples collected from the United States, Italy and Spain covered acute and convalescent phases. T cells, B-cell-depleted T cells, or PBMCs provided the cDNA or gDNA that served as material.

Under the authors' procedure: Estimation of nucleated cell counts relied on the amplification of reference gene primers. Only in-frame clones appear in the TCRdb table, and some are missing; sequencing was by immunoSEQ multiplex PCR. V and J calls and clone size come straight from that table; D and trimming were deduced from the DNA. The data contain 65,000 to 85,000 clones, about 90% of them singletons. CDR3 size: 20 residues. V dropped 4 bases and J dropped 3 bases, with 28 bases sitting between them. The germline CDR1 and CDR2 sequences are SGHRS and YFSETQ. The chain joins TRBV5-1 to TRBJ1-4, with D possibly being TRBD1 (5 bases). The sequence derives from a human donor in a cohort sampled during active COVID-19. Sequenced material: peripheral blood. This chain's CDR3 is CASSPSSTWQGGLANEKLFF. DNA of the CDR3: TGCGCCAGCAGCCCAAGTTCGACGTGGCAGGGTGGGCTTGCTAATGAAAAACTGTTTTTT.